Listed here is a single T cell receptor (beta chain). What it binds is unknown. This may stem from a read error, because a much larger clone lies one nucleotide away. These data originate in a study of molecular identifiers for immune sequencing clone quantification. TCRdb re-derived calls from the PCR reads in MiXCR, one entry per CDR3 protein. The sample yields roughly 300,000 distinct CDR3 sequences, 24% seen once. V dropped 8 bases and J dropped 3; count of bases not matched to a gene: 6. Germline V gene sequence: CDR1 SEHNR, CDR2 FQNEAQ (reference sequence). The CDR3 is 14 amino acids. Findings of the study overall: Whereas clones above 20 RNA copies held under 1% of naive-cell molecules, they held over 98% of effector molecules.

The sequence came from a human donor in good health. Some libraries in this study had Jurkat cell RNA spiked in. Input material: naive CD8+ T cells from blood, with Jurkat cell RNA spiked in. Stated subset: FACS-sorted CD8+CD4-CCR7+CD45RA+ naive T cells. The J gene is TRBJ2-7, the V gene TRBV7-9; 11 bases line up with TRBD2. CDR3 region: CASGITSGGYEQYF. DNA for the CDR3: TGTGCCAGCGGCATCACTAGCGGGGGCTACGAGCAGTACTTC.